This is a list of T cell receptor beta chains from one sample in a study of blood T cell repertoires in COVID-19. Here immunoSEQ multiplex PCR was the method, and the copy in TCRdb shows in-frame clones only, minus some. This table has 100,000 or so clones, roughly four fifths appearing once. The sequencing input was peripheral blood. The receptors come from a woman between 65 and 79 years old with acute or convalescent COVID-19. Each CDR3 is given with its conserved first and last residue. A D gene is named only where the DNA matches it firmly. Size is stated for part of the rows, as once, few or many counts, or as a class when the clone is expanded.

TRBV5-4	NA	TRBJ2-5	TRBD1	CASSLNPTGIEETQYF	TGTGCCAGCAGCTTGAACCCGACAGGGATAGAAGAGACCCAGTACTTC
TRBV5-6	NA	TRBJ1-1	NA	CASSLLPGLKMNTEAFF	TGTGCCAGCAGCTTGTTACCGGGACTCAAGATGAACACTGAAGCTTTCTTT
TRBV18	once	TRBJ1-4	TRBD1	CASSFLSGTGGEKLFF	TGTGCCAGCTCATTTCTTTCCGGGACAGGGGGTGAAAAACTGTTTTTT
TRBV7-8	NA	TRBJ2-7	TRBD1	CASSLAPWDRGSVEQYF	TGTGCCAGCAGCTTAGCGCCCTGGGACAGGGGATCTGTGGAGCAGTACTTC
TRBV27	NA	TRBJ2-1	TRBD2	CASSAFLTTSAYNEQFF	TGTGCCAGCAGTGCGTTTCTAACGACTAGCGCCTACAATGAGCAGTTCTTC
TRBV7-2	NA	TRBJ2-2	TRBD2	CASRMTSGRAVTGELFF	TGTGCCAGCAGAATGACTAGCGGGAGGGCCGTTACCGGGGAGCTGTTTTTT
TRBV20-1	NA	TRBJ2-1	TRBD2	CSASSASGRYYNEQFF	TGCAGTGCTAGTTCGGCTAGCGGGAGATACTACAATGAGCAGTTCTTC
TRBV28	few	TRBJ2-5	TRBD2	CASSLSLAGGETQYF	TGTGCCAGCAGTTTATCACTAGCGGGAGGGGAGACCCAGTACTTC
TRBV10-2	once	TRBJ2-7	TRBD2	CASNGLGYEQYF	TGCGCCAGCAATGGACTAGGCTACGAGCAGTACTTC
TRBV14	NA	TRBJ2-7	NA	CASSQGQNSYEQYF	TGTGCCAGCAGCCAAGGTCAGAACTCCTACGAGCAGTACTTC
TRBV28	NA	TRBJ1-1	NA	CASSFWGEAFF	TGTGCCAGCAGTTTCTGGGGGGAGGCTTTCTTT
TRBV6-8	NA	TRBJ1-2	TRBD1	CASRWDRCALYGYTF	TGTGCCAGCAGGTGGGACAGGTGCGCACTCTATGGCTACACCTTC
TRBV18	NA	TRBJ2-2	TRBD2	CASSPQRGGNSNTGELFF	TGTGCCAGCTCACCTCAGCGGGGGGGCAATTCGAACACCGGGGAGCTGTTTTTT
TRBV6-5	NA	TRBJ1-4	TRBD1	CASRDTGETNEKLFF	TGTGCCAGCAGGGACACAGGGGAAACTAATGAAAAACTGTTTTTT
TRBV2	few	TRBJ2-7	TRBD2	CASSEIVGLAGYEQYF	TGTGCCAGCAGTGAAATCGTCGGACTAGCGGGATACGAGCAGTACTTC
TRBV11-3	NA	TRBJ2-7	NA	CASSLGGSYEQYF	TGTGCCAGCAGCTTAGGCGGCAGCTACGAGCAGTACTTC
TRBV24-1	once	TRBJ2-1	NA	CATSDSGLLEKFF	TGTGCCACCAGTGATTCTGGCCTTCTTGAAAAGTTCTTC
TRBV6-1	NA	TRBJ2-7	NA	CASSDSSYEQYF	TGTGCCAGCAGTGATAGTTCTTACGAGCAGTACTTC
TRBV30	NA	TRBJ1-1	TRBD1	CAWSSDRATEAFF	TGTGCCTGGAGTTCGGACAGGGCCACTGAAGCTTTCTTT
TRBV19	NA	TRBJ2-5	NA	CASSPGFQETQYF	TGTGCCAGTAGTCCAGGATTCCAAGAGACCCAGTACTTC
TRBV10-1	NA	TRBJ2-7	NA	CASSESAGDIHEQYF	TGCGCCAGCAGTGAGTCGGCCGGCGACATCCACGAGCAGTACTTC
TRBV3-1/TRBV3-2	NA	TRBJ1-2	NA	CASSQGGGDGYTF	TGTGCCAGCAGCCAAGGTGGGGGGGACGGCTACACCTTC
TRBV10-3	NA	TRBJ1-2	NA	CAISDTGNGYTF	TGTGCCATCAGTGATACAGGGAATGGCTACACCTTC
TRBV20-1	NA	TRBJ2-1	NA	CSASLWELGDNEQFF	TGCAGTGCTAGTCTGTGGGAGTTAGGCGACAATGAGCAGTTCTTC
TRBV15	NA	TRBJ1-1	NA	CATSESMNTEAFF	TGTGCCACCAGTGAGAGTATGAACACTGAAGCTTTCTTT
TRBV6-2/TRBV6-3	NA	TRBJ2-1	TRBD2	CASSSQAGGRSYNEQFF	TGTGCCAGCAGTTCGCAAGCGGGGGGCCGCTCCTACAATGAGCAGTTCTTC
TRBV19	once	TRBJ1-2	NA	CASSMGRSDYGYTF	TGTGCCAGTAGTATGGGGCGGTCTGACTATGGCTACACCTTC
TRBV7-6	once	TRBJ1-4	TRBD1	CASSSGQVATNEKLFF	TGTGCCAGCAGCTCGGGACAGGTGGCAACTAATGAAAAACTGTTTTTT
TRBV3-1/TRBV3-2	few	TRBJ1-5	NA	CASSQTGFTQPQHF	TGTGCCAGCAGCCAAACAGGGTTTACCCAGCCCCAGCATTTT
TRBV9	few	TRBJ2-3	NA	CASSVESRVSTDTQYF	TGTGCCAGCAGCGTAGAGTCCAGGGTGAGCACAGATACGCAGTATTTT
TRBV7-8	NA	TRBJ2-1	NA	CASSLEGSSAYNEQFF	TGTGCCAGCAGCTTAGAAGGCTCTAGCGCATACAATGAGCAGTTCTTC
TRBV30	NA	TRBJ1-2	NA	CAWSVGIPGGGYTF	TGTGCCTGGAGTGTGGGGATACCCGGGGGTGGCTACACCTTC
TRBV19	NA	TRBJ2-7	TRBD2	CASRNVAGAVYEQYF	TGTGCCAGCCGTAACGTAGCGGGGGCTGTCTACGAGCAGTACTTC
TRBV3-1/TRBV3-2	NA	TRBJ2-7	TRBD2	CASSQDLAGLAGGGRYEQYF	TGTGCCAGCAGCCAAGATCTGGCCGGACTAGCGGGAGGAGGTAGGTACGAGCAGTACTTC
TRBV3-1/TRBV3-2	NA	TRBJ2-3	TRBD2	CASSKRGGSTDTQYF	TGTGCCAGCAGCAAGCGGGGGGGAAGCACAGATACGCAGTATTTT
TRBV20-1	NA	TRBJ2-3	NA	CSASSGRTDTQYF	TGCAGTGCTAGTTCCGGCAGGACAGATACGCAGTATTTT
TRBV7-9	NA	TRBJ2-2	TRBD1	CASSSGQGHGELFF	TGTGCCAGCAGCTCGGGACAGGGGCACGGGGAGCTGTTTTTT
TRBV11-3	NA	TRBJ1-1	NA	CASSLGGDNTEAFF	TGTGCCAGCAGCTTAGGGGGGGACAACACTGAAGCTTTCTTT
TRBV10-3	NA	TRBJ1-5	NA	CAISGGVSGNQPQHF	TGTGCCATCAGTGGGGGGGTGAGCGGCAATCAGCCCCAGCATTTT
TRBV14	NA	TRBJ2-7	TRBD1	CASSQVIQGAAYEQYF	TGTGCCAGCAGCCAAGTAATACAGGGGGCGGCCTACGAGCAGTACTTC
TRBV7-2	NA	TRBJ2-5	NA	CASSLGAGKTQYF	TGTGCCAGCAGCTTGGGAGCCGGGAAGACCCAGTACTTC
TRBV29-1	NA	TRBJ1-3	NA	CSGWTAGNTIYF	TGCAGCGGATGGACAGCTGGAAACACCATATATTTT
TRBV19	NA	TRBJ1-5	TRBD1	CASSSGQGALQPQHF	TGTGCCAGTAGTTCGGGACAGGGGGCCTTGCAGCCCCAGCATTTT
TRBV28	NA	TRBJ2-6	TRBD1	CASSFEGQAAYSGANVLTF	TGTGCCAGCAGTTTTGAAGGACAGGCTGCCTACTCTGGGGCCAACGTCCTGACTTTC
TRBV2	NA	TRBJ2-5	NA	CASSEWLVQETQYF	TGTGCCAGCAGTGAATGGCTAGTCCAAGAGACCCAGTACTTC
TRBV5-1	NA	TRBJ1-1	NA	CASSLEGEGYTEAFF	TGCGCCAGCAGCTTGGAGGGGGAGGGGTACACTGAAGCTTTCTTT
TRBV7-2	NA	TRBJ1-1	NA	CASSSGVVNTEAFF	TGTGCCAGCAGCTCAGGGGTGGTGAACACTGAAGCTTTCTTT
TRBV30	NA	TRBJ2-7	TRBD1	CACSPPGTGGDEQYF	TGTGCCTGCAGCCCCCCCGGGACAGGGGGCGACGAGCAGTACTTC
TRBV19	few	TRBJ2-7	NA	CASSNVGAYYEQYF	TGTGCCAGTAGTAACGTCGGAGCCTACTACGAGCAGTACTTC
TRBV10-3	NA	TRBJ1-5	TRBD1	CAISPGQGNQPQHF	TGTGCCATCAGTCCGGGACAGGGGAATCAGCCCCAGCATTTT
TRBV3-1/TRBV3-2	NA	TRBJ2-7	NA	CASSQARQTQGNEQYF	TGTGCCAGCAGCCAAGCAAGACAGACCCAAGGGAACGAGCAGTACTTC
TRBV2	once	TRBJ1-1	NA	CASSLRNTEAFF	TGTGCCAGCAGTCTCAGGAACACTGAAGCTTTCTTT
TRBV5-6	NA	TRBJ1-6	NA	CASSPRDFDSPLHF	TGTGCCAGCAGCCCACGGGACTTTGATTCACCCCTCCACTTT
TRBV7-9	NA	TRBJ1-2	TRBD1	CASSRSSDRGHYGYTF	TGTGCCAGCAGCAGATCTTCGGACAGGGGGCATTATGGCTACACCTTC
TRBV5-1	NA	TRBJ2-2	TRBD2	CASSLAGGSGGELFF	TGCGCCAGCAGCTTGGCCGGCGGGAGTGGCGGGGAGCTGTTTTTT
TRBV19	NA	TRBJ1-5	TRBD1	CASSIDQGGGQPQHF	TGTGCCAGTAGTATAGATCAAGGGGGCGGTCAGCCCCAGCATTTT
TRBV11-2	NA	TRBJ2-7	NA	CASSHGRTPYEQYF	TGTGCCAGCAGCCATGGTCGTACACCGTACGAGCAGTACTTC